Below, 4 T cell receptor beta chains from the same sample are listed, as sequenced in a study of T cell clones after liver transplantation. This table comes from immunoSEQ multiplex PCR, and its TCRdb copy is limited to in-frame clones, with some not included. The profile shows about 45,000 clones, about 86% of them singletons. The sequenced sample was CD4+ T cells from blood, obtained 24 months after liver transplant. The source of these receptors is a human patient who received a liver transplant. A subset of T cells may come from the graft donor.

The gene calls are TRBV6-6 and TRBJ1-2, with 7 positions matching TRBD1. CDR1 is MNHNY and CDR2 is SVGAGI in the germline V gene (reference sequence). This CDR3 contains 15 residues. The ends lost 6 bases at V and 0 bases at J; junction bases unmatched: 7. The CDR3 reads CASSRRDSPNYGYTF. CDR3 nucleotide sequence: TGTGCCAGCAGCCGGCGGGACAGCCCTAACTATGGCTACACCTTC.

The gene calls are TRBV7-2 and TRBJ2-3; possibly TRBD1 or TRBD2 for D (6 bases each). CDR1 and CDR2 (germline): SGHTA, FQGNSA. CDR3 size: 18 residues. V was cut by 1 base and J by 2 bases, with 19 bases left in between. The CDR3 DNA reads as TGTGCCAGCAGCTTAGTTGGTCCGGGGGCTAGCGCCACAGATACGCAGTATTTT. This codes for CASSLVGPGASATDTQYF. Variable domain in full (rest from reference TRBV7-2 and TRBJ2-3): GAGVSQSPSNKVTEKGKDVELRCDPISGHTALYWYRQSLGQGLEFLIYFQGNSAPDKSGLPSDRFSAERTGGSVSTLTIQRTQQEDSAVYLCASSLVGPGASATDTQYFGPGTRLTVL.

The J gene is TRBJ2-5, the V gene TRBV6-5, with D perhaps matching TRBD1 (6 bases). The germline gives CDR1 MNHEY, CDR2 SVGAGI. This CDR3 contains 13 residues. Trimming took 7 bases from V and 1 from J, leaving 10 bases between them. In DNA, the CDR3 is TGTGCCAGCAACCAGGGGAGCCAAGAGACCCAGTACTTC. Its translation: CASNQGSQETQYF.

The chain is built from TRBV6-5 and TRBJ1-4; D remains unclear. The CDR3 covers 11 residues. CDR1 and CDR2 from the germline V gene are MNHEY and SVGAGI. V shed 6 bases and J shed 11 bases, with 10 bases lying between them. The CDR3, as DNA: TGTGCCAGCAGCCAAGGACGGAAACTGTTTTTT. Translating it yields CASSQGRKLFF.